This T cell receptor beta chain was documented in a study of blood T cell repertoires in COVID-19. Study context: The samples span acute and convalescent COVID-19 from the United States, Italy and Spain.

Methods used by the authors: Researchers report that nucleated cell counts were estimated from reference gene primer amplification. Libraries were prepared by immunoSEQ multiplex PCR; TCRdb keeps only in-frame clonotypes and omits some of them. The V and J calls and the clone size are those of that table, but D and trimming were determined from the DNA. Of roughly 160,000 clones listed, around four fifths are singletons. The CDR3 is 14 amino acids. Germline CDR1 reads SQVTM; CDR2 reads ANQGSEA. The J segment lost 5 bases and the V segment lost 3 bases, leaving 8 bases of the junction unmatched. What was sequenced was peripheral blood. The receptor was isolated from an elderly woman with COVID-19, enrolled during active disease. V gene TRBV29-1 combines with J gene TRBJ1-1; 8 nucleotides match TRBD1. CDR3 DNA sequence: TGCAGCGTTGATAGAGGCACAGGGGGAACTGAAGCTTTCTTT. Translation: CSVDRGTGGTEAFF.